These 16 T cell receptor beta chains came from one sample sequenced in a study of shared clonotypes between healthy human individuals. Using immunoSEQ multiplex PCR, the repertoire was profiled, and TCRdb retains in-frame clones only, with some absent. The sample holds roughly 2,300,000 clones; around 93% are singletons and the top ten take more than 0.35%. Material: naive CD4+ T cells from PBMCs. As for subset: CD45RA+ positively selected. These receptors were taken from a man aged 18 to 35 in good health. Some clones in this sample may be carry-over from other donors' samples.

The chain uses TRBV30 and TRBJ2-1; D is unresolved. In germline, CDR1 is GTSNPN, CDR2 SVGIG (reference sequence). The germline V and J ends were trimmed by 2 bases and 9 bases, with 8 bases remaining between them. The CDR3 sequence is 11 residues long. CDR3 sequence reads: CAWSLTGEQFF. The CDR3 nucleotides are TGTGCCTGGAGTTTGACGGGTGAGCAGTTCTTC.

The gene calls are TRBV30 and TRBJ1-2, with D possibly matching TRBD1 (6 bases). Germline V gives CDR1 GTSNPN, CDR2 SVGIG (reference sequence). The length of the CDR3 is 11 residues. V lost 5 bases to trimming and J lost 7 bases, with 11 bases between them. As DNA, the CDR3 is TGTGCCTGGGGCAGGGGAGCTGGCTACACCTTC. The encoded protein is CAWGRGAGYTF.

The chain carries TRBV7-7 and TRBJ2-5, with D maybe TRBD1 (5 bases). Germline V gene sequence: CDR1 SSHAT, CDR2 FNYEAQ (reference sequence). Between the trimmed V and J ends, which lost 2 bases and 0 bases, there was a span of 7 bases. There are 14 residues in the CDR3. CDR3 sequence: CASSLSGYQETQYF. The CDR3 nucleotides are TGTGCCAGCAGCTTATCAGGGTACCAAGAGACCCAGTACTTC.

This chain links TRBV5-4 with TRBJ1-1, with TRBD1 matching 7 bases. Germline V gene sequence: CDR1 SGHNT, CDR2 YYREEE (reference sequence). J lost 0 bases, V lost 8 bases, and 13 bases had no gene match. The CDR3 covers 16 residues. The CDR3 sequence: CASSGTVRGMNTEAFF. The CDR3 DNA is TGTGCCAGTTCCGGGACAGTCAGAGGGATGAACACTGAAGCTTTCTTT.

The chain couples TRBV4-2 to TRBJ1-4; D remains ambiguous. This CDR3 has 15 residues. In germline, CDR1 is LGHNA, CDR2 YNFKEQ. V gave up 0 bases and J gave up 0 bases, with 5 bases separating them. CDR3 sequence reads: CASSQDSATNEKLFF. The CDR3 region has the DNA TGTGCCAGCAGCCAAGACAGTGCAACTAATGAAAAACTGTTTTTT.

V and J are TRBV25-1 and TRBJ2-3; D uncertain. This CDR3 contains 14 residues. Germline CDR1 and CDR2: MGHDK and SYGVNS. Trimming cost V 1 base and J 2 bases, with 7 bases left between them. Here the CDR3 reads CASSESPYTDTQYF. The CDR3 nucleotides read TGTGCCAGCAGTGAATCACCGTACACAGATACGCAGTATTTT. Full variable domain (rest looked up from reference TRBV25-1 and TRBJ2-3): EADIYQTPRYLVIGTGKKITLECSQTMGHDKMYWYQQDPGMELHLIHYSYGVNSTEKGDLSSESTVSRIRTEHFPLTLESARPSHTSQYLCASSESPYTDTQYFGPGTRLTVL.

The chain combines TRBV4-2 with TRBJ2-4; D is unclear. CDR1 LGHNA and CDR2 YNFKEQ come from the germline V gene. V was pared by 0 bases and J by 1 base, with 10 bases between. The CDR3 has 16 residues. CDR3 sequence reads: CASSQDSERAKNIQYF. The CDR3 coding sequence is TGTGCCAGCAGCCAAGATTCGGAGAGGGCCAAAAACATTCAGTACTTC.

J is TRBJ1-1 and V is TRBV7-9; 8 bases map to TRBD1. This CDR3 comprises 17 residues. Trimming at V came to 5 bases and at J to 1 base, leaving 12 bases not matched to a gene. Germline CDR1 is SEHNR and CDR2 is FQNEAQ (reference sequence). CDR3 in amino acids: CASSPLGRGRENTEAFF. The CDR3 region has the DNA TGTGCCAGCAGCCCCCTAGGCAGGGGGCGTGAGAACACTGAAGCTTTCTTT.

The chain employs TRBV6-1 and TRBJ2-1, with TRBD1 matching 10 bases. The CDR3 runs 15 residues. CDR1 is MNHNS and CDR2 is SASEGT in the germline V gene. V shed 4 bases, J shed 9 bases, and the junction held 9 bases outside the gene matches. The CDR3 loop is CASSARQGALGEQFF. The CDR3 DNA follows: TGTGCCAGCAGTGCAAGACAGGGGGCGTTAGGTGAGCAGTTCTTC.

This rearrangement joins TRBV4-1 to TRBJ2-5; possibly TRBD1 for D (6 bases). The germline CDR1 and CDR2 sequences are MGHRA and YSYEKL. Trimming shortened V by 5 bases and J by 6 bases, and 16 bases separated the two germline ends. The CDR3 sequence is 14 residues long. CDR3 nucleotide sequence: TGCGCCAGCAGCAAATCGACAGGCCAGAAGACCCAGTACTTC. Translated: CASSKSTGQKTQYF.

The chain employs TRBV27 and TRBJ1-3; D call uncertain. The germline CDR1 and CDR2 sequences are MNHEY and SMNVEV (reference sequence). V lost 8 bases and J 0 bases, leaving 8 bases between the germline ends. The CDR3 runs 13 residues. CDR3: CASSRHSGNTIYF. The CDR3 coding sequence is TGTGCCAGCTCCAGACACTCTGGAAACACCATATATTTT.

The rearrangement uses TRBV29-1 and TRBJ2-5; D gene ambiguous. The V end lost 7 bases, the J end lost 2 bases, and 14 bases lay between the germline ends. Germline assignment: CDR1 SQVTM and CDR2 ANQGSEA. The CDR3 is 13 residues long. CDR3 nucleotide sequence: TGCAGCGCCCAACTTGTTAGACAAGAGACCCAGTACTTC. As protein: CSAQLVRQETQYF.

The V gene is TRBV28, the J gene TRBJ1-3; TRBD1 might be the D (5 bases). The CDR3 totals 15 residues. CDR1 and CDR2 (germline): MDHEN, SYDVKM. Trimming shortened V by 8 bases and J by 3 bases, and 17 bases separated the two germline ends. Here the CDR3 DNA reads TGTGCCAGCTCCACCAAAAGACAGTTTGGAAACACCATATATTTT. It encodes CASSTKRQFGNTIYF.

V gene TRBV11-2 combines with J gene TRBJ2-7; D tentatively fits TRBD1 or TRBD2 (5 bases each). V lost 4 bases and J lost 2, with 18 bases in between. The length of the CDR3 is 16 residues. Germline V gene data show CDR1 as SGHAT and CDR2 as FQNNGV. This CDR3 is CASSSRIGRDPYEQYF. Written as DNA, the CDR3 is TGTGCCAGCAGCTCTAGAATAGGCCGGGACCCCTACGAGCAGTACTTC.

The chain couples TRBV18 to TRBJ1-3; TRBD1 might be the D (5 bases). Germline CDR1 KGHSH, CDR2 LQKENI. This CDR3 has 17 residues. The V gene lost 4 bases and the J gene lost 3 bases, with 19 bases spanning the gap. In nucleotides, the CDR3 is TGTGCCAGCTCACAATCCGGGGCCTCGAAACGTGGAAACACCATATATTTT. This gives the protein CASSQSGASKRGNTIYF.

The V and J genes are TRBV19 and TRBJ2-2; D not resolved. The CDR3 covers 14 residues. The germline V gene encodes CDR1 LNHDA and CDR2 SQIVND (reference sequence). Trimming removed 6 bases from V and 1 base from J, with 9 bases in between. CDR3: CASRQSRNTGELFF. In DNA form, the CDR3 reads TGTGCCAGTAGACAGTCCAGGAACACCGGGGAGCTGTTTTTT.